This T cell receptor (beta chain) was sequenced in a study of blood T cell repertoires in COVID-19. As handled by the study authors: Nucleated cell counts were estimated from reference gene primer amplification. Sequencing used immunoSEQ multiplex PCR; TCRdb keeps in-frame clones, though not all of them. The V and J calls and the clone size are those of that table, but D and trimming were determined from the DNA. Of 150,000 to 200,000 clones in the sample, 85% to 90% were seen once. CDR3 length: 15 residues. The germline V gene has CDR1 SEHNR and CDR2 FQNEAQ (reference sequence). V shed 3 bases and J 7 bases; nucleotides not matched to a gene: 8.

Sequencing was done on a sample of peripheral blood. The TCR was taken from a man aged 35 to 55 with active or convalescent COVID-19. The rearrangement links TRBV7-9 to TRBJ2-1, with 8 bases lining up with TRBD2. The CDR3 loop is CASSLQREMQNEQFF. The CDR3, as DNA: TGTGCCAGCAGCTTGCAGCGGGAGATGCAGAATGAGCAGTTCTTC.